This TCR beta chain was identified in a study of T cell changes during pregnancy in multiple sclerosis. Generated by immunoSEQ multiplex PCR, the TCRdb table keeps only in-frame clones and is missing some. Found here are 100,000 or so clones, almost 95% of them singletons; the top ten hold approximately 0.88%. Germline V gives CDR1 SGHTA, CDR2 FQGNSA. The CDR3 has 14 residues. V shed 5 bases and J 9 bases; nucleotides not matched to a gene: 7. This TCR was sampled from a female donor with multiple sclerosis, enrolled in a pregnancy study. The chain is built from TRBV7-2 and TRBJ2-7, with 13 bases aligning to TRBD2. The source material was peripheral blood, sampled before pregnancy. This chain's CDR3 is CASSTGTSGTWQYF. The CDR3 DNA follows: TGTGCCAGCAGCACCGGGACTAGCGGGACTTGGCAGTACTTC.